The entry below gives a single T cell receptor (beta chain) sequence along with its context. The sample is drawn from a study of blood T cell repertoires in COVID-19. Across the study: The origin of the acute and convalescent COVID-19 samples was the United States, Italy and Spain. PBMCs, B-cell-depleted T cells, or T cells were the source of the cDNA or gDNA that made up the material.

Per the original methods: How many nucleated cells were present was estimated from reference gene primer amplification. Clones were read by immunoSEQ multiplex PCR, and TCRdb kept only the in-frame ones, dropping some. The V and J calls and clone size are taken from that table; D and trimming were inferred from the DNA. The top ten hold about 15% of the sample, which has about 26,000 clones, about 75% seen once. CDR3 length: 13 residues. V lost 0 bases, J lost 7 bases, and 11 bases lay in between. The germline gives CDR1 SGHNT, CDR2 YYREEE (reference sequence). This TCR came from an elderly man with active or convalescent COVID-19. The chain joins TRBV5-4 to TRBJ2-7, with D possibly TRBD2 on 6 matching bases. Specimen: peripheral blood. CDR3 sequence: CASSLGSGREQYF. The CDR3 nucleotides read TGTGCCAGCAGCTTGGGGTCAGGGAGGGAGCAGTACTTC.